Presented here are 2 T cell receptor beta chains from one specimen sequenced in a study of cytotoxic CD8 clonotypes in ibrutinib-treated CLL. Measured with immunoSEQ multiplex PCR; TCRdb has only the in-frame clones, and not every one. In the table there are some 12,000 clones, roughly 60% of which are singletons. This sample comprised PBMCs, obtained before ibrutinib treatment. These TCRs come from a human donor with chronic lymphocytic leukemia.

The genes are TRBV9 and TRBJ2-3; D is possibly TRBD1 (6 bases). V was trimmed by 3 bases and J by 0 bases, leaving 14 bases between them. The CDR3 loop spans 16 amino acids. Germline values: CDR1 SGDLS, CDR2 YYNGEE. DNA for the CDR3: TGTGCCAGCAGCGCCTCGGTGAGGGGGAGCACAGATACGCAGTATTTT. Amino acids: CASSASVRGSTDTQYF.

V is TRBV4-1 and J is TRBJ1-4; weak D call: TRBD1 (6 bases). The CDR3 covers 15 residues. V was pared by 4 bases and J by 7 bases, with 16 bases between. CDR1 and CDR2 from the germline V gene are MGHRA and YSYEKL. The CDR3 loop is CASSLFSGVGEKLFF. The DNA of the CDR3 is TGCGCCAGCAGCCTCTTTTCAGGGGTTGGTGAAAAACTGTTTTTT.